This T cell receptor beta chain was sequenced during a study of T cells in Graves' hyperthyroidism and ophthalmopathy. Study-level results: The blood repertoire included most of the expanded thyroid clonotypes above 0.001. In simple terms, a model built on 13 V-J features told ophthalmopathy apart from stable hyperthyroidism.

This clonotype was observed at least ten times. Its antigen is currently unknown. Lactation, pregnancy, other autoimmune disease or uncontrolled infection led to exclusion of patients. V gave up 7 bases and J gave up 1 base; unmatched junction bases: 8. This CDR3 has 15 residues. CDR1 SGHTA and CDR2 FQGNSA come from the germline V gene. Amplification targeted TCR beta CDR3 regions from RNA transcripts. A set of HTBI primers served as the primers for a first-round RT-PCR of the TCR CDR3. MiXCR, applied by TCRdb to the multiplex PCR reads, yields one record per CDR3 protein. The table lists 200,000 to 250,000 distinct CDR3 sequences, about 15% of them singletons.

The sample consisted of blood. The sequence came from a young woman with Graves' ophthalmopathy. This rearrangement joins TRBV7-2 to TRBJ2-3, with 7 bases matching TRBD1. CDR3 sequence: CASTHGQERTDTQYF. DNA for the CDR3: TGTGCCAGCACCCATGGACAGGAACGCACAGATACGCAGTATTTT. Based on the CDR3 plus reference TRBV7-2 and TRBJ2-3, the full variable domain is GAGVSQSPSNKVTEKGKDVELRCDPISGHTALYWYRQSLGQGLEFLIYFQGNSAPDKSGLPSDRFSAERTGGSVSTLTIQRTQQEDSAVYLCASTHGQERTDTQYFGPGTRLTVL.